This TCR beta chain was identified during a study of shared clonotypes between healthy human individuals. Donors comprised healthy HIV-negative adults lacking recent acute infections or vaccinations. CDR3 size: 16 residues. Trimming took 4 bases from V and 2 from J; bases not matched to a gene: 9. Germline-derived CDR1 and CDR2 are LNHDA and SQIVND (reference sequence). With regard to this clone: As yet, its antigen is unknown.

The protocol was immunoSEQ multiplex PCR, while the TCRdb copy is restricted to in-frame clones and leaves out a portion. The sample yields about 1.5 million clones, about 96% seen once. Points from the study as a whole: Owing to a small donor count, the genetic and exposure-history diversity represented was limited. Sharing across a handful of donors was seen in 4% to 6.5% of naive CD4 clonotypes.

Sequenced material: naive CD4+ T cells sorted from blood. Sample subset: CD45RA+ positively selected. This TCR derives from a man younger than 40 in good health. The chain links TRBV19 to TRBJ2-7, with 9 bases fitting TRBD2. The CDR3 nucleotides read TGTGCCAGTAGTAAGTTAGCGGGAGTTCACCCCTACGAGCAGTACTTC. It yields the protein CASSKLAGVHPYEQYF.